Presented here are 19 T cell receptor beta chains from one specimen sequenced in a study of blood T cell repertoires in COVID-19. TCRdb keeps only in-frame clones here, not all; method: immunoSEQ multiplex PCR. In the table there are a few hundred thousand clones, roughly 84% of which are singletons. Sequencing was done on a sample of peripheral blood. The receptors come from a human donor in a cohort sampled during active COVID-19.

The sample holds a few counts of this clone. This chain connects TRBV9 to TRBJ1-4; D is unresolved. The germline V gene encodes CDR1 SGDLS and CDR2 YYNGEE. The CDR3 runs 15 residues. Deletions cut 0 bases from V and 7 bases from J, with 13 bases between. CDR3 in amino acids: CASSVGVLFGEKLFF. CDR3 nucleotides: TGTGCCAGCAGCGTAGGAGTATTATTCGGTGAAAAACTGTTTTTT.

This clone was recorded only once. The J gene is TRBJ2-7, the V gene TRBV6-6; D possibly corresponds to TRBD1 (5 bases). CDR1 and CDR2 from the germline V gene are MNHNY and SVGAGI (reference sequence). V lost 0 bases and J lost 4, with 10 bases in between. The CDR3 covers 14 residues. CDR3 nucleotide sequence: TGTGCCAGCAGTTACTCGACCCAGGGATACGAGCAGTACTTC. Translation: CASSYSTQGYEQYF.

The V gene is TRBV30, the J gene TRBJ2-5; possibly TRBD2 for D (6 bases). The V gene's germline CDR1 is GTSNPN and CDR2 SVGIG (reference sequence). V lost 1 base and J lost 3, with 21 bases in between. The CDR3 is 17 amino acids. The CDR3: CAWSDFLRTTDEETQYF. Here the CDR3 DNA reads TGTGCCTGGAGTGACTTCTTGCGGACTACCGACGAAGAGACCCAGTACTTC.

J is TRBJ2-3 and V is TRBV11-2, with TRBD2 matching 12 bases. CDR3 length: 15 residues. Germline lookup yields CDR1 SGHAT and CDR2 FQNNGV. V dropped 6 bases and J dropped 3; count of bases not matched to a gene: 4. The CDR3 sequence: CASRGLAGKTDTQYF. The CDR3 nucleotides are TGTGCCAGCAGAGGACTAGCGGGAAAAACAGATACGCAGTATTTT.

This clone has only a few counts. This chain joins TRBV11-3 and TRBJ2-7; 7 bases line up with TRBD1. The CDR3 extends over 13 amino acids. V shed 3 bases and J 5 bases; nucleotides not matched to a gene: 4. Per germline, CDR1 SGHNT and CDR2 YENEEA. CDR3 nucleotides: TGTGCCAGCAGCTTTCTGACAGGGAACGAGCAGTACTTC. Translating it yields CASSFLTGNEQYF.

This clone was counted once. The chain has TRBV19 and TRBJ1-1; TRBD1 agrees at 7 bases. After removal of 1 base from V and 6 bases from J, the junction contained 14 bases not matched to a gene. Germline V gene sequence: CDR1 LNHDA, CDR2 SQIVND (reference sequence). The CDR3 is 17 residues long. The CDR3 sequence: CASSIVLPGTVTPEAFF. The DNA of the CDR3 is TGTGCCAGTAGTATAGTTCTCCCCGGGACAGTTACTCCTGAAGCTTTCTTT.

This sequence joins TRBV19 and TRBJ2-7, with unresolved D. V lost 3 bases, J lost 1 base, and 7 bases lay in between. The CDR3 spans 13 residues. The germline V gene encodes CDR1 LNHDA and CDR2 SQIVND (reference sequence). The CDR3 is CASSIDISYEQYF. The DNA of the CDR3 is TGTGCCAGTAGTATCGACATTTCCTACGAGCAGTACTTC.

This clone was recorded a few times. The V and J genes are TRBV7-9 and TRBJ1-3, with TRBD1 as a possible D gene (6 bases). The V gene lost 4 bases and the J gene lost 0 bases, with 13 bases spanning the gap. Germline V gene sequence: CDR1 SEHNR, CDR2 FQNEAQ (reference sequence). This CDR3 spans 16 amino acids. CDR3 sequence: CASSWGGRSSGNTIYF. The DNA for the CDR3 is TGTGCCAGCAGCTGGGGGGGCCGGAGCTCTGGAAACACCATATATTTT.

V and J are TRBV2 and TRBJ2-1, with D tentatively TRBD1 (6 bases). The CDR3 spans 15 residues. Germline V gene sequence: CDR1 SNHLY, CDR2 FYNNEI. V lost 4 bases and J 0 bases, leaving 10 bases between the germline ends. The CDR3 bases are TGTGCCAGCAGTGTCGAGGACAGCTCCTACAATGAGCAGTTCTTC. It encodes CASSVEDSSYNEQFF.

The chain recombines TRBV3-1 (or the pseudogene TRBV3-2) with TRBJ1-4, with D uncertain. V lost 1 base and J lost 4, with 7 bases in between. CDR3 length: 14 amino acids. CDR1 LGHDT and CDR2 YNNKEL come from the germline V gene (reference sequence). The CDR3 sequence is CASSQVSSNEKLFF. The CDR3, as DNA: TGTGCCAGCAGCCAAGTTAGTAGTAATGAAAAACTGTTTTTT.

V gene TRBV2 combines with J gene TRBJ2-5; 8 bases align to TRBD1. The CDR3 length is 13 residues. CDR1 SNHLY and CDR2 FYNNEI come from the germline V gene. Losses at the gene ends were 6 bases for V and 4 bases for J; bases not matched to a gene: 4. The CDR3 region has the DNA TGTGCCAGCAGGGACAGGGTCGGAGAGACCCAGTACTTC. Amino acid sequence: CASRDRVGETQYF.

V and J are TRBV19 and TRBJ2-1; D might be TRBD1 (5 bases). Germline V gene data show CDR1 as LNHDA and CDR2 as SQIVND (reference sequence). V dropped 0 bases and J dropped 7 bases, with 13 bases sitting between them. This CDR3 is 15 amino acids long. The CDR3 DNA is TGTGCCAGTAGTATAGATTGGGCCAGGACAAATGAGCAGTTCTTC. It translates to CASSIDWARTNEQFF.

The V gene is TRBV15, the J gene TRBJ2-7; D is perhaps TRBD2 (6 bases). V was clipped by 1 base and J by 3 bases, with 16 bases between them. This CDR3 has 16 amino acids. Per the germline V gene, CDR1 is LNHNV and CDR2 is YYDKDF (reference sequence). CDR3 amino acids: CATSRGSRDLHYEQYF. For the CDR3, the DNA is TGTGCCACCAGCAGAGGATCCCGGGACTTACACTACGAGCAGTACTTC.

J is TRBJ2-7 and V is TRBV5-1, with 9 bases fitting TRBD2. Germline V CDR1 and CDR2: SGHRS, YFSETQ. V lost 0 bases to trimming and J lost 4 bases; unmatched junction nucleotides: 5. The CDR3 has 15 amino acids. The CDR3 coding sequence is TGCGCCAGCAGCTTGGCGGCTAGCGGGGTGTACGAGCAGTACTTC. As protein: CASSLAASGVYEQYF.

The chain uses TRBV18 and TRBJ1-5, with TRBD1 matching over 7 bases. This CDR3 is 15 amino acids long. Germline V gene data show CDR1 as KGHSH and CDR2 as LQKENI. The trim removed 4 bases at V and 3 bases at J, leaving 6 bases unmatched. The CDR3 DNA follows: TGTGCCAGCTCACTGGGACAGCCCAACAATCAGCCCCAGCATTTT. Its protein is CASSLGQPNNQPQHF.

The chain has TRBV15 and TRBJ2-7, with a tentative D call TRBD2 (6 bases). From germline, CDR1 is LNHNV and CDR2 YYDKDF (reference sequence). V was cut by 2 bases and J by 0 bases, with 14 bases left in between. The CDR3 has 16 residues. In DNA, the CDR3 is TGTGCCACCAGCAGACCTCTAGCGCAAGGCTCCTACGAGCAGTACTTC. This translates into CATSRPLAQGSYEQYF.

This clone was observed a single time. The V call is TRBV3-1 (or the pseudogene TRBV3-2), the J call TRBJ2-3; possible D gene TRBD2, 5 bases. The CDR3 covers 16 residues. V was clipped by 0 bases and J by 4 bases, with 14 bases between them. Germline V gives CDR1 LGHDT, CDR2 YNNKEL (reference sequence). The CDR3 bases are TGTGCCAGCAGCCAAGATCTTAGGCTGGGAGCAGATACGCAGTATTTT. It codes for CASSQDLRLGADTQYF.

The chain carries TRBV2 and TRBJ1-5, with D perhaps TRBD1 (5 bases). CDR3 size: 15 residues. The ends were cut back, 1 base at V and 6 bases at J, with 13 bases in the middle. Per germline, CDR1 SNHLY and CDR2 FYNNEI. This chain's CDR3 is CASSEEAGLGQPQHF. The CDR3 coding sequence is TGTGCCAGCAGTGAAGAGGCAGGGCTGGGTCAGCCCCAGCATTTT. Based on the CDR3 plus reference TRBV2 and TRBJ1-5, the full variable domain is EPEVTQTPSHQVTQMGQEVILRCVPISNHLYFYWYRQILGQKVEFLVSFYNNEISEKSEIFDDQFSVERPDGSNFTLKIRSTKLEDSAMYFCASSEEAGLGQPQHFGDGTRLSIL.

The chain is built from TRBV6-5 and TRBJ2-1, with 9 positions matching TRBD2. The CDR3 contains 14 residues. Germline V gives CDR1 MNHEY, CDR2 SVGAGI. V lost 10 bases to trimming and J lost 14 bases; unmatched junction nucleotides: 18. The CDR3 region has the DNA TGTGCCACTTTACCAGCGGGAGGAGTTTGGGGGAAGTTCTTC. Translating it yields CATLPAGGVWGKFF.